The entry that follows covers one TCR beta chain sequence. Its antigen remains unidentified. The primer mix had 60 Vbeta and 13 Jbeta primers. Libraries were prepared by immunoSEQ multiplex PCR; TCRdb keeps only in-frame clonotypes and omits some of them. The sample shows about 150,000 clones, 80% of them seen only once. This entry is derived from a study of cytomegalovirus exposure and HLA in healthy donors. Study-wide findings and caveats: Near-uniform donor sequencing depth was presumed by presence/absence analyses.

This clonotype was obtained from a man aged 25-45 years in good health and CMV-seropositive. Sequenced material: PBMCs.

The CDR3 DNA sequence: TGTGCCAGCAGCCAAGATACTCGGGACAGGGTGAACACTGAAGCTTTCTTT. This gives the protein CASSQDTRDRVNTEAFF. The chain joins TRBV4-2 to TRBJ1-1, with 9 bases fitting TRBD1. This CDR3 comprises 17 residues. Losses at the gene ends were 0 bases for V and 0 bases for J; bases not matched to a gene: 5. The germline gives CDR1 LGHNA, CDR2 YNFKEQ.